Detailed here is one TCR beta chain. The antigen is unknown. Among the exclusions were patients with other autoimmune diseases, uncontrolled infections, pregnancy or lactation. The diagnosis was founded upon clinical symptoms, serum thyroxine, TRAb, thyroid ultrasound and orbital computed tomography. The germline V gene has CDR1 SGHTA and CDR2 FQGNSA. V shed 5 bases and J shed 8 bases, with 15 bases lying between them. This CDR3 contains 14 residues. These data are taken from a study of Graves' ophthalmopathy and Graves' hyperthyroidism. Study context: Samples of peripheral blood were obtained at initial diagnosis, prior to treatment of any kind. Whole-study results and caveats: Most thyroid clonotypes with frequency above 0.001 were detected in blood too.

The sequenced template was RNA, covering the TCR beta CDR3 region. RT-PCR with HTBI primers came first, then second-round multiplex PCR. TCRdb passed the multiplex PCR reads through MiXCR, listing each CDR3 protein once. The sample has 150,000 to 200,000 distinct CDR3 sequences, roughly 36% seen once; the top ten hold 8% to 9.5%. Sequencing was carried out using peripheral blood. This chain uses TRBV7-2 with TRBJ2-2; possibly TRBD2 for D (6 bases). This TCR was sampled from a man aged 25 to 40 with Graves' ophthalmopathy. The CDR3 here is CASSQTGTSGELFF. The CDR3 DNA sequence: TGTGCCAGCAGCCAGACGGGGACTTCAGGGGAGCTGTTTTTT.